This TCR beta chain was recorded in a study of OX40 agonist ivuxolimab in advanced cancers. About the full investigation: Ivuxolimab was a fully human IgG2 agonistic monoclonal antibody targeting the costimulatory receptor OX40 (CD134). The purpose of peripheral TCRbeta sequencing was to test whether ivuxolimab changed TCR sequence diversity and led to clonal T-cell expansion. The paper covers the monotherapy dose-escalation part of the phase I ivuxolimab trial, which included N ≈ 54 patients. A male proportion of about 79% and a mean age of around 60 years, ranging from about 20 to 85, were recorded for the dose-escalation cohort. Three dose-escalation patients achieved partial responses, one with hepatocellular carcinoma and two with cutaneous melanoma. Of the approximately 50 dose-escalation patients, hepatocellular carcinoma was present in about 20, melanoma in approximately 15, renal cell carcinoma in 9 and head and neck cancer in 9. Intravenous ivuxolimab was administered to patients every 2 weeks at six dose levels: 0.01, 0.1, 0.3, 1.5, 3 and 10 mg/kg. Prior anti-PD-1, anti-PD-L1 or anti-CTLA-4 therapy was permitted, and approximately 40% of dose-escalation patients had received checkpoint inhibitors.

The CDR3, cysteine through phenylalanine, is 17 amino acids long. Only CDR3 DNA remains: 51 bases, in frame from the first base. Relative to germline, V is missing 5 bases and J is missing 4 bases, with 12 bases of the junction outside any gene match. Based on the germline V gene (reference sequence), the CDR1 and CDR2 sequences are SGHAT and FQDESV. For sequencing of the TCRbeta CDR3 region, genomic DNA was extracted from the sorted cells. The immunoSEQ Assay was used to sequence the TCRbeta CDR3 regions. TCRdb took over this immuneACCESS table, retaining in-frame rearrangements with V and J assigned. Such tables are incomplete; in checked studies, under half of the missing clones stem from an unresolved V gene, and the remainder is unexplained. The sample table contains around 70,000 clones; only one count was recorded for about nine tenths of them. The ten largest make up just over 2% of the sample.

Patients with a history of autoimmune disease or receiving systemic immunosuppression were excluded from the trial. Peripheral blood for TCR sequencing was collected from all dose cohorts at baseline, on cycle 4 day 1, and on cycle 7 day 1. The samples were taken from a phase I, first-in-human, multicenter, open-label dose-escalation trial of ivuxolimab. Adults with locally advanced or metastatic melanoma, renal cell carcinoma, hepatocellular carcinoma or head and neck squamous cell carcinoma were enrolled in the trial. Before TCR sequencing, CD4+ and CD8+ T cells were separately sorted from peripheral blood. A few counts support this clone. There is no known antigen for this receptor. Nothing much larger sits one base from this clone, and base qualities are not available. General study outcomes and caveats: At doses of 0.1 to 3.0 mg/kg, clonal expansion of both CD4+ and CD8+ blood T cells was observed from baseline to week 6. Low levels of normalized T-cell clonal expansion were also seen in some nonresponding patients. After ivuxolimab, more expanded clones were found on average in CD8+ T cells than in CD4+ T cells. Antigen specificity was not determined for the clonally expanded peripheral T cells. In partial responders in the 0.1-3.0 mg/kg groups, normalized peripheral clonal expansion was found to be among the lowest, especially among CD8+ T cells.

Sequenced here: CD4+ or CD8+ T cells sorted from blood, sampled in a trial of the OX40 agonist ivuxolimab. The chain was built from TRBV11-1 and TRBJ2-2, with 8 bases matching TRBD1. The TCR sequence derives from an adult with an advanced solid tumor such as melanoma, head and neck, liver or kidney cancer. The nucleotide sequence is TGTGCCAGCAGCCCGGGACAGGCCATCTTGGGCACCGGGGAGCTGTTTTTT. This encodes CASSPGQAILGTGELFF.